These 8 T cell receptor beta chains were all obtained from the same sample, sequenced in a study of shared clonotypes between healthy human individuals. The table came from immunoSEQ multiplex PCR; TCRdb's copy has only in-frame clones and leaves some out. The sample has 740,000 or so clones, around 73% seen once. Sequencing was performed on memory CD4+ T cells sorted from blood. The subset here: CD45RA-negative fraction. These receptors originate from a woman aged 30 to 39 in good health.

In its sample, this clone was seen once. This chain connects TRBV5-4 to TRBJ2-2, with 10 nucleotides matching TRBD2. Trimming took 2 bases from V and 7 from J; bases not matched to a gene: 5. Per the germline V gene, CDR1 is SGHNT and CDR2 is YYREEE (reference sequence). This CDR3 has 15 residues. The CDR3 reads CASSFGTSVGGELFF. CDR3 nucleotide sequence: TGTGCCAGCAGCTTCGGGACTAGCGTGGGCGGGGAGCTGTTTTTT.

The genes are TRBV6-1 and TRBJ1-4, with a tentative D call TRBD1 (6 bases). CDR3 size: 13 residues. V dropped 10 bases and J dropped 8 bases, with 17 bases sitting between them. Germline assignment: CDR1 MNHNS and CDR2 SASEGT. The CDR3 nucleotides are TGTGCCACCGGACAGAGGGGGAACGAAAAACTGTTTTTT. Its translation: CATGQRGNEKLFF.

The chain links TRBV19 to TRBJ2-7; weak D call: TRBD1 (5 bases). Germline CDR1 and CDR2: LNHDA and SQIVND (reference sequence). Trimming took 5 bases from V and 4 from J, leaving 15 bases between them. The CDR3 sequence is 14 residues long. The CDR3 bases are TGTGCCAGTAGTCGACAGTCCTCGGCTTACGAGCAGTACTTC. Amino acid sequence: CASSRQSSAYEQYF.

The rearrangement joins TRBV6-5 to TRBJ1-1; weak D call: TRBD1 (6 bases). The CDR3 is 15 residues long. Trimming cost V 6 bases and J 5 bases, with 19 bases left between them. CDR1 is MNHEY, CDR2 SVGAGI, per germline. CDR3 sequence reads: CASSPHGGARTEAFF. CDR3 bases: TGTGCCAGCAGCCCCCATGGGGGGGCGAGGACTGAAGCTTTCTTT.

This chain connects TRBV28 to TRBJ2-7; D possibly corresponds to TRBD1 (6 bases). Germline CDR1 is MDHEN and CDR2 is SYDVKM. The length of the CDR3 is 17 residues. Trimming removed 8 bases at V and 6 bases at J, with 29 bases between. The CDR3 loop is CASGLPLPGHQGFEQYF. The CDR3 DNA is TGTGCCAGCGGGTTGCCCCTACCGGGACACCAAGGCTTCGAGCAGTACTTC.

A few counts support this clone. Other DNA variants within this sample encode the same CDR3. The chain joins TRBV6-1 to TRBJ1-2; D is unresolved. The CDR3 contains 13 residues. Germline values: CDR1 MNHNS, CDR2 SASEGT. V was cut by 5 bases and J by 8 bases, with 15 bases left in between. This chain's CDR3 is CASSPPEGYGYTF. CDR3 sequence (DNA): TGTGCCAGCAGTCCTCCCGAAGGGTACGGCTACACCTTC.

The rearrangement uses TRBV4-1 and TRBJ2-5, with D tentatively TRBD2 (6 bases). The CDR3 extends over 14 amino acids. The V end lost 4 bases, the J end lost 7 bases, and 16 bases lay between the germline ends. The germline CDR1 and CDR2 sequences are MGHRA and YSYEKL. The CDR3 protein is CASSPANGEVTQYF. In nucleotides, the CDR3 is TGCGCCAGCAGCCCAGCGAACGGGGAGGTGACCCAGTACTTC.

This clone turned up a few times. Because the CDR3's place on the DNA is in doubt, the DNA is left out and the CDR3 is given as listed by TCRdb. The chain links TRBV30 to TRBJ1-2. Counting both end residues, the CDR3 totals 23 amino acids. Germline V gene data show CDR1 as GTSNPN and CDR2 as SVGIG (reference sequence). CDR3 region: CAWSVVGGYTFRDPGLLLGGYTF.